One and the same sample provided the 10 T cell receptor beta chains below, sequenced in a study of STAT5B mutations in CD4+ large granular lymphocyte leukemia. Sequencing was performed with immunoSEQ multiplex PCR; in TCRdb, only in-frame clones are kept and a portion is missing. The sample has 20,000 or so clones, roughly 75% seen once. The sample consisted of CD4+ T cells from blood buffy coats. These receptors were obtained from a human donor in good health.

The CDR3 DNA is TGTGCCAGCAGCTTAAGAAGGACTAGCGGGAGCCTCTCCTACAATGAGCAGTTCTTC. This codes for CASSLRRTSGSLSYNEQFF. The chain has TRBV11-3 and TRBJ2-1; 13 bases align to TRBD2. With V trimmed by 2 bases and J by 0 bases, 7 bases remained unmatched. Looked up from germline, CDR1 is SGHNT and CDR2 is YENEEA. This CDR3 is 19 amino acids long.

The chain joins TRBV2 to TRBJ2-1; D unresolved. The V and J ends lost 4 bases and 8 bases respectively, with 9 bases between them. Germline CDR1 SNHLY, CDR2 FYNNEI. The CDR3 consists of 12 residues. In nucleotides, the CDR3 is TGTGCCAGCAGTGCAGACGTCCATGAGCAGTTCTTC. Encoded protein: CASSADVHEQFF.

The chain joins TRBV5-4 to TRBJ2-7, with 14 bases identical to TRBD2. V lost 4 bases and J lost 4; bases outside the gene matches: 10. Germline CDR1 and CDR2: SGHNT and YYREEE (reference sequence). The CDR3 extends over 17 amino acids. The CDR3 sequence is CASSQRGLAGDMYEQYF. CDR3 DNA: TGTGCCAGCAGCCAAAGGGGACTAGCGGGAGATATGTACGAGCAGTACTTC.

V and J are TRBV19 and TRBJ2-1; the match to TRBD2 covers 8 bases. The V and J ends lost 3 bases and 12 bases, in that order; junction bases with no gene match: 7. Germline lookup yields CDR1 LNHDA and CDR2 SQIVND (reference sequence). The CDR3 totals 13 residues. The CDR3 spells CASSISGGPGQFF. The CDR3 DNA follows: TGTGCCAGTAGTATCTCGGGAGGGCCTGGGCAGTTCTTC.

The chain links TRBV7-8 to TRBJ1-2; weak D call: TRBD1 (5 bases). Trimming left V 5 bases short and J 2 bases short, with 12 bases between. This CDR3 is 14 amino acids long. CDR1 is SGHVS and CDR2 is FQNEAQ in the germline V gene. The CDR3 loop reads CASSPQGGNYGYTF. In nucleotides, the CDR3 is TGTGCCAGCAGCCCGCAGGGAGGGAACTATGGCTACACCTTC.

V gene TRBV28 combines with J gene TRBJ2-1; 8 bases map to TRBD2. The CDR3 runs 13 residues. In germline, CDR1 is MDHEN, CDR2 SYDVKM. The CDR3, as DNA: TGTGGTACCGGGGGGGGGAATTCTTGGGAGCAGTTCTTC. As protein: CGTGGGNSWEQFF.

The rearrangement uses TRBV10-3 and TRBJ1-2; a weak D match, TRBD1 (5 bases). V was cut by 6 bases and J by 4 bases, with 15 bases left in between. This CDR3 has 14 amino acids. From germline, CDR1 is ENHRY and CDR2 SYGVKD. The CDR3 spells CAISPLGGSYGYTF. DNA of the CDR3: TGTGCCATCAGCCCCCTCGGGGGGAGCTATGGCTACACCTTC.

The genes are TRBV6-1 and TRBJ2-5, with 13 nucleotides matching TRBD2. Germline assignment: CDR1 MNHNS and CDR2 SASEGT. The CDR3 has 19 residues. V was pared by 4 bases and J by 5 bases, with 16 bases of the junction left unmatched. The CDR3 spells CASSAQVGLAGVSWETQYF. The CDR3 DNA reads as TGTGCCAGCAGTGCGCAGGTCGGACTAGCGGGAGTATCGTGGGAGACCCAGTACTTC.

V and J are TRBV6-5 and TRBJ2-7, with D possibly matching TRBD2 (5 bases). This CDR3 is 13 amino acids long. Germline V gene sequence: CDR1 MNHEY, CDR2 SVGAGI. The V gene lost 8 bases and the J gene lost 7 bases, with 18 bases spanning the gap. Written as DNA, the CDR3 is TGTGCCAGCTCACGGGAATCCGTGGGTGAGCAGTACTTC. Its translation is CASSRESVGEQYF.

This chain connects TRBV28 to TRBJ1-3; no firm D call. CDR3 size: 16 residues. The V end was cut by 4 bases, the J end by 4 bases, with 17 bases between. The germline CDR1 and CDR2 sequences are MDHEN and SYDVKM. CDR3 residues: CASSSKVWGLGNTIYF. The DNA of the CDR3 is TGTGCCAGCAGTTCCAAAGTCTGGGGTCTCGGAAACACCATATATTTT.